This TCR beta chain was profiled in a study of naive and memory T cell subsets. Notes on the study in general: Naive repertoires, especially CD8, held a few larger clonotypes, possibly memory cells re-expressing CD45RA.

Germline CDR1 and CDR2: SQVTM and ANQGSEA. V was clipped by 7 bases and J by 1 base; unmatched bases: 6. There are 14 residues in the CDR3. As regards this clonotype: The antigen remains unidentified.

An equimolar mix of two oligonucleotides served as the beta constant-region primer for TRBC1 and TRBC2. Four rounds of PCR amplified the ligated cDNA using nested alpha and beta constant-region primers plus SP2. TCRdb reprocessed the UMI-ligation and nested PCR reads with MiXCR, giving one entry per CDR3 protein. Among 95,000 to 110,000 distinct CDR3 sequences listed, roughly 15% were seen once. Overnight CMV lysate stimulation of fresh PBMCs defined donor CMV status by CD4+ IFNgamma. Cells stained for CD3, CD4, CD8, CD45RA, CD27 and viability were sorted into four CD45RA/CD27 subsets. The specimen was naive CD8+ T cells from blood. The V gene is TRBV29-1, the J gene TRBJ2-2, with TRBD1 identical over 7 bases. This sequence originates from a human donor in good health. CDR3 sequence reads: CSAMGQLNTGELFF. CDR3 nucleotide sequence: TGCAGCGCTATGGGACAGCTGAACACCGGGGAGCTGTTTTTT.